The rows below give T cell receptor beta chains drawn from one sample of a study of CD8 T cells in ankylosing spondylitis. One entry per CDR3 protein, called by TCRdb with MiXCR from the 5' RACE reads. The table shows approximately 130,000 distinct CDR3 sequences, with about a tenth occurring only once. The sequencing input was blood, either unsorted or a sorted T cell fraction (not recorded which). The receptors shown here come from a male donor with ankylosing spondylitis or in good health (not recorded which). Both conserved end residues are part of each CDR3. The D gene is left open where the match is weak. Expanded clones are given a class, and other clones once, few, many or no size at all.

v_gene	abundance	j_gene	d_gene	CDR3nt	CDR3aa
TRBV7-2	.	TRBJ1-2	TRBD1	TGTGCCAGCAGCCAACAGGGGGCGCGTGGCTACACCTTC	CASSQQGARGYTF
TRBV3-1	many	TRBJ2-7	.	TGTGCCAGCAGCCAAGGATACGACTGGTACGAGCAGTACTTC	CASSQGYDWYEQYF
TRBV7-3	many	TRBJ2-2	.	TGTGCCAGCAGCTTAACAGGGGGTCTCGGGGAGCTGTTTTTT	CASSLTGGLGELFF
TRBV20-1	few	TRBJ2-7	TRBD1	TGCAGTGCTAGGATCCCGGGACAGGGGAACGAGCAGTACTTC	CSARIPGQGNEQYF
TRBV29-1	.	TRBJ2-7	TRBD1	TGCAGCGCCCGGGACAGGGGAATGTACGAGCAGTACTTC	CSARDRGMYEQYF
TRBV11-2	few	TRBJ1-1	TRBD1	TGTGCCAGCAGCTTAACTCTGACAGGGAGTTCTGAAGCTTTCTTT	CASSLTLTGSSEAFF
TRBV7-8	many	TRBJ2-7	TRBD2	TGTGCCAGCAGCCTAAGGGCTAGCGGGAGCAGGTACGAGCAGTACTTC	CASSLRASGSRYEQYF
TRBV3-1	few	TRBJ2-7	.	TGTGCCAGCAGCCAAGAGCCAGGTGAAAGGGACGAGCAGTACTTC	CASSQEPGERDEQYF
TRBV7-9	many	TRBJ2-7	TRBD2	TGTGCCAGCAGCTCCAGAAGCGGGAGCTCCTACGAGCAGTACTTC	CASSSRSGSSYEQYF
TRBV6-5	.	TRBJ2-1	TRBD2	TGTGCCAGCAGTTACTCTAGGACTAGCGGGAGGGATGAGCAGTTCTTC	CASSYSRTSGRDEQFF
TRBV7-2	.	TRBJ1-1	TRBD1	TGTGCCAGCAGCTTAGTTCGGACAGGAAACACTGAAGCTTTCTTT	CASSLVRTGNTEAFF
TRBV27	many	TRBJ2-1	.	TGTGCCAGCAGTTTAGGAGGGGCCGCTTACAATGAGCAGTTCTTC	CASSLGGAAYNEQFF
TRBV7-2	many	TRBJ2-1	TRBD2	TGTGCCAGCAGCTTAGCGATCAGCTCCGGCGGGGGTTACAATGAGCAGTTCTTC	CASSLAISSGGGYNEQFF
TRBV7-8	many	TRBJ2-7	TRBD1	TGTGCCAGCAGCGATCCGGGACAGGGGGTTTTATCCTACGAGCAGTACTTC	CASSDPGQGVLSYEQYF
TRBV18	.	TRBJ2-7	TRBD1	TGTGCCAGCTCATCTCGACAGGGGCCCTACAAGCAGTACTTC	CASSSRQGPYKQYF
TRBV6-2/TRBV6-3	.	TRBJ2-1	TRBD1	TGTGCCAGCAGTGCAACCGGGACAGCTACGGGCAATGAGCAGTTCTTC	CASSATGTATGNEQFF
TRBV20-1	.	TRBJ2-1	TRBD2	TGCAGTGGTCGCGGGAGGGGCTCCTACAATGAGCAGTTCTTC	CSGRGRGSYNEQFF
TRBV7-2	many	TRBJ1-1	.	TGTGCCAGCAGCTTAAGGGTCGCATTCTTAACTGAAGCTTTCTTT	CASSLRVAFLTEAFF
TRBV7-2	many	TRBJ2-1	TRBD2	TGTGCCAGCAGCCGGGCTAGCGGAGGATACAATGAGCAGTTCTTC	CASSRASGGYNEQFF
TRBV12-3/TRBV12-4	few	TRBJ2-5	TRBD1	TGTGCCAGCAGTCGGACAGGGGTGCAGACCCAGTACTTC	CASSRTGVQTQYF
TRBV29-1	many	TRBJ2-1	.	TGCAGCGTTCCCGCTGGCTACAATGAGCAGTTCTTC	CSVPAGYNEQFF
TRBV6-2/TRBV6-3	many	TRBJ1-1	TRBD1	TGTGCCAGCAGTAAAAGGACAGGGAGTCTCACTGAAGCTTTCTTT	CASSKRTGSLTEAFF
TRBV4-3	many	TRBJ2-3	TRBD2	TGCGCCAGCAGCCAGCATAGCGGGAGATCTACAGATACGCAGTATTTT	CASSQHSGRSTDTQYF
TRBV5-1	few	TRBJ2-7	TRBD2	TGCGCCAGCAGCCAACCGACTAGCGGGAGCCCGCAGTACTTC	CASSQPTSGSPQYF
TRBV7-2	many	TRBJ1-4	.	TGTGCCAGCAGCTCCGACAGGTCCGCTTGGGCTAATGAAAAACTGTTTTTT	CASSSDRSAWANEKLFF
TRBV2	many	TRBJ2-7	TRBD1	TGTGCCAGCAAACCACTCCCGGGACAGGGGAGTAACCGAAACTACGAGCAGTACTTC	CASKPLPGQGSNRNYEQYF
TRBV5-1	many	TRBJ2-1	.	TGCGCCAGCGCCGTCGGGCAAGGGCTCTACAATGAGCAGTTCTTC	CASAVGQGLYNEQFF
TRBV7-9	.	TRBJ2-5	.	TGTGCCAGTTCGGGTTTCGGCGAGACCCAGTACTTC	CASSGFGETQYF
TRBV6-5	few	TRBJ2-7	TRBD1	TGTGCCAGCAGTAACTCCGACAGGGTGGGCGAGCAGTACTTC	CASSNSDRVGEQYF
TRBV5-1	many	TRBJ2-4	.	TGCGCCAGCAGCGACGACAGGTACACAAACCGAAACATTCAGTACTTC	CASSDDRYTNRNIQYF
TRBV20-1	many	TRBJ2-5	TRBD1	TGCAGTGCTAGACGTCGGCGAACAGGGGGCGCGAAGACCCAGTACTTC	CSARRRRTGGAKTQYF
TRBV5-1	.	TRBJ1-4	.	TGCGCCAGCAGCCTGCAGGGCTCGGAGAATGAAAAACTGTTTTTT	CASSLQGSENEKLFF
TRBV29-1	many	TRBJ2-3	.	TGCAGCGCCTGGGAGAGAAAAGATACGCAGTATTTT	CSAWERKDTQYF
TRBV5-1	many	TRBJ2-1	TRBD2	TGCGCCAGCAGCTCCGCACGGAGCGGGATTTGGGGTGAGCAGTTCTTC	CASSSARSGIWGEQFF
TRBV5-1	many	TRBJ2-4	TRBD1	TGCGCCAGCAGCTTGTCACAGGGGGAGAACATTCAGTACTTC	CASSLSQGENIQYF
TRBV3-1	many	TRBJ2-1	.	TGTGCCAGCAGCCAAGATCTAAAGCTTGGCTCCTACAATGAGCAGTTCTTC	CASSQDLKLGSYNEQFF
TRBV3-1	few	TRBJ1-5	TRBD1	TGTGCCAGCAGCCAAGGGCGCAGGGACAGGGATGTGAGTCAGCCCCAGCATTTT	CASSQGRRDRDVSQPQHF
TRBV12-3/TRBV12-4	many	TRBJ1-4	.	TGTGCCAGCAGCCAGGGACCTCCCGGGGCTAATGAAAAACTGTTTTTT	CASSQGPPGANEKLFF
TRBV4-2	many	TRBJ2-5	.	TGTGCCAGCAGCCAAGGGTTTGAGGGAGCCGCAGAGACCCAGTACTTC	CASSQGFEGAAETQYF
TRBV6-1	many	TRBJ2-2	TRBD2	TGTGCCAGCAGTGCGGGACTAGCGGGGAACACCGGGGAGCTGTTTTTT	CASSAGLAGNTGELFF
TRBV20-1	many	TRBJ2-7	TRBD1	TGCAGTGCGACCGGGACAGGGGGCGCGTACGAGCAGTACTTC	CSATGTGGAYEQYF
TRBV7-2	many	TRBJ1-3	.	TGTGCCAGCAGCCTGACAGTCTCTGGAAACACCATATATTTT	CASSLTVSGNTIYF
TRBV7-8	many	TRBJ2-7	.	TGTGCCAGCAGCCTACAGGCCCCCAGCGGATACGCTTGGTTC	CASSLQAPSGYAWF
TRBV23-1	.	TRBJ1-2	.	TGCGCCAGCAGTCAATCGACGACAGACAGCTATGGCTACACCTTC	CASSQSTTDSYGYTF
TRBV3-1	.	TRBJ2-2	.	TGTGCCAGCAGCCAAGGGACAGTGAACACCGGGGAGCTGTTTTTT	CASSQGTVNTGELFF
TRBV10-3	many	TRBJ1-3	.	TGTGCCATCAGTGACCCCGTCCCCTCTGGAAACACCATATATTTT	CAISDPVPSGNTIYF
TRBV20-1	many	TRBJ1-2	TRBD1	TGCGGATATGACAGGGCTGCAAACTATGGCTACACCTTC	CGYDRAANYGYTF
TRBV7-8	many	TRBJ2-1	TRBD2	TGTGCCAGCAGCTTAGTAAGCGGGAGAACCAATGAGCAGTTCTTC	CASSLVSGRTNEQFF
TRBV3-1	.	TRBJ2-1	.	TGTACCAGCTTTCCCCCCCGGATCCGGGCACTACAAACGGGGGAGCAGTTCTTC	CTSFPPRIRALQTGEQFF
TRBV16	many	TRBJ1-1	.	TGTGCCAGCAGCCCGGGGTCTCGGGGGAACACTGAAGCTTTCTTT	CASSPGSRGNTEAFF
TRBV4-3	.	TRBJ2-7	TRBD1	TGCGCCAGCAGCCAACACTCGGGACAGAACTACGAGCAGTACTTC	CASSQHSGQNYEQYF
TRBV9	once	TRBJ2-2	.	TGTGCCAGCAGCCGATCCGGGGGACGCGGGGAGCTGTTTTTT	CASSRSGGRGELFF
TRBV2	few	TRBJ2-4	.	TGTGCCAGCAGTGAATTCGGTACATTGGCCAAAAACATTCAGTACTTC	CASSEFGTLAKNIQYF
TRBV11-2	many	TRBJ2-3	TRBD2	TGTGCCAGCAGCTTAGATAATAGGAGACTAGCGGTTCCAGATACGCAGTATTTT	CASSLDNRRLAVPDTQYF
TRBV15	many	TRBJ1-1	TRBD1	TGTGCCACCAGCAGAGGCTCCGGGGGACAGGCTGAAGCTTTCTTT	CATSRGSGGQAEAFF
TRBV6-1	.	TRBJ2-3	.	TGTGCCAGCAGACCAAGACAGGTCGGCACAGATACGCAGTATTTT	CASRPRQVGTDTQYF
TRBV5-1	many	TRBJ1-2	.	TGCGCCAGCAGGGTGGGGGCTAGATATGGCTACACCTTC	CASRVGARYGYTF
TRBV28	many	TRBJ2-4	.	TGTGCCAGCAGTTCCGGACCACGAAACATTCAGTACTTC	CASSSGPRNIQYF
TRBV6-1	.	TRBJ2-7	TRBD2	TGTGCCAGCAGTGAAACTAGCGGGAGCTACGAGCAGTACTTC	CASSETSGSYEQYF